This TCR beta chain was retrieved from a study of T cell clonality in common variable immunodeficiency. Points from the study as a whole: Fewer deletions and N-nucleotide insertions were reportedly seen in common variable immunodeficiency TCR beta sequences.

As to this clone: What it binds is not known. The read gets to within 3 residues of the CDR3 end, and the germline J gene fills in the rest.

The CDR3 extends over 15 amino acids. In germline, CDR1 is SGHTA, CDR2 FQGNSA. Control and CVID samples contributed equal amounts of genomic DNA. Profiling relied on immunoSEQ multiplex PCR, and the TCRdb table lists in-frame clones only, not all of them. This set yields 40,000 to 60,000 clones and no singletons; the top ten hold about 1.8%. This receptor was taken from a person aged 18-70 years in good health. Sequencing was performed on peripheral blood mononuclear cells. This chain joins TRBV7-2 and TRBJ1-2; D is undetermined. The sequenced part of the CDR3 DNA is TGTGCCAGCAGCGCAATAGCGGGGTACTCCTACGAC. The encoded protein is CASSAIAGYSYD. The whole CDR3 protein is CASSAIAGYSYDYTF.